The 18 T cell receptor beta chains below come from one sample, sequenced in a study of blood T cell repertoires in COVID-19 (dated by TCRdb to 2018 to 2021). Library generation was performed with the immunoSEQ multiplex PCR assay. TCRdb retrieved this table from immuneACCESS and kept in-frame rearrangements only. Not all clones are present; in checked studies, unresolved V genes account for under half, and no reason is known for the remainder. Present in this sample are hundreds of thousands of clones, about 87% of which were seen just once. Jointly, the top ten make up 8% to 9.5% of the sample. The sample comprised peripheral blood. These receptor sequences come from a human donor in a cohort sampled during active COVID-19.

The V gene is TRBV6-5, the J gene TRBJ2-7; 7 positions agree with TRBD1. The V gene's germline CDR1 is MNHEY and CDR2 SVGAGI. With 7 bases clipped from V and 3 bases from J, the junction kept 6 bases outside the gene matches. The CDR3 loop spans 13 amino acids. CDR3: CASKQGQLYEQYF. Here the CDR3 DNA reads TGTGCCAGCAAGCAGGGACAGCTCTACGAGCAGTACTTC.

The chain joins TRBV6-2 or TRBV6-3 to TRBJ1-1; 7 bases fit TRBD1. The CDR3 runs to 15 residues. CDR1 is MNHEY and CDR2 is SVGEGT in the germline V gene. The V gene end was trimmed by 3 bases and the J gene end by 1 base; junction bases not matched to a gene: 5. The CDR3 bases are TGTGCCAGCAGTTATCCGACAGGGCCGAACACTGAAGCTTTCTTT. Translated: CASSYPTGPNTEAFF.

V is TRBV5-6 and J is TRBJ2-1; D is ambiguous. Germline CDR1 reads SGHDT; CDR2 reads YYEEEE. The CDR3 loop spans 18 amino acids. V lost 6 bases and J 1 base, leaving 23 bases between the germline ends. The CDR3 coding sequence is TGTGCCAGCATCCCCCCGGGTCTTAATCCTTGGTCCTACAATGAGCAGTTCTTC. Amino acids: CASIPPGLNPWSYNEQFF.

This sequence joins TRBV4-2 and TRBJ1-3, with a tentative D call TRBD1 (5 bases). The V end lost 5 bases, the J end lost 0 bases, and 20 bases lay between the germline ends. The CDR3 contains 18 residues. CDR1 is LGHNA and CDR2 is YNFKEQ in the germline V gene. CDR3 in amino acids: CASSRGTGLGASGNTIYF. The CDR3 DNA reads TGTGCCAGCAGCAGGGGCACTGGTCTTGGCGCCTCTGGAAACACCATATATTTT.

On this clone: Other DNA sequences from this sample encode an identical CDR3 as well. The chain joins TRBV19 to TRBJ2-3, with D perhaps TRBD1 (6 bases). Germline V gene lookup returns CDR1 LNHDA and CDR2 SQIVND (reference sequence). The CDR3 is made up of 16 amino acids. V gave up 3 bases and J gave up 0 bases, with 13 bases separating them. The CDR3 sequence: CASSIGGGLSTDTQYF. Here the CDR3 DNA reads TGTGCCAGTAGTATTGGTGGGGGCCTGAGCACAGATACGCAGTATTTT.

This chain's CDR3 is CASSVFSGGLDTQYF. For the CDR3, the DNA is TGTGCCAGCAGTGTTTTTAGCGGGGGACTTGATACGCAGTATTTT. The V and J genes are TRBV6-4 and TRBJ2-3, with TRBD2 matching over 9 bases. This CDR3 has 15 residues. CDR1 and CDR2 from the germline V gene are MRHNA and SNTAGT. V was pared by 4 bases and J by 6 bases, with 8 bases of the junction left unmatched.

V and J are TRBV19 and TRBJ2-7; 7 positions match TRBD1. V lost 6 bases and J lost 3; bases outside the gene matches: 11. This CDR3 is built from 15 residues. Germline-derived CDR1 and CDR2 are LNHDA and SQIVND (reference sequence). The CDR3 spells CASRTGSTGSYEQYF. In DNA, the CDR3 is TGTGCCAGTAGGACCGGCTCGACAGGGAGCTACGAGCAGTACTTC.

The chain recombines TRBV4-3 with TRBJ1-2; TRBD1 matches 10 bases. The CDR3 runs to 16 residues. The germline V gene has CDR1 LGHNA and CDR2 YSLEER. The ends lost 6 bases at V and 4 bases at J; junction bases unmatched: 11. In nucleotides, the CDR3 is TGCGCCAGCAGTCCCAGTGGGACAGGGGAGGCCTATGGCTACACCTTC. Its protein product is CASSPSGTGEAYGYTF.

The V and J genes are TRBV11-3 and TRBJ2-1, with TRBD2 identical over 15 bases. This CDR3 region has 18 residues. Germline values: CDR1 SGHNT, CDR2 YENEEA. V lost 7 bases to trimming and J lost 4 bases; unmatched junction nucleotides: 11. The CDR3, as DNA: TGTGCCAGCAACCCCCCCGGACTAGCGGGAGGGCGGTACAATGAGCAGTTCTTC. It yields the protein CASNPPGLAGGRYNEQFF.

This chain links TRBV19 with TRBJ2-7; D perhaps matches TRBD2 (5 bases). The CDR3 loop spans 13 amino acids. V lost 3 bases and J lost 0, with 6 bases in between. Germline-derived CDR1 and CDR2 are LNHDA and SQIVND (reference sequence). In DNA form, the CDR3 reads TGTGCCAGTAGTATCGGGGACTCCTACGAGCAGTACTTC. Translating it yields CASSIGDSYEQYF.

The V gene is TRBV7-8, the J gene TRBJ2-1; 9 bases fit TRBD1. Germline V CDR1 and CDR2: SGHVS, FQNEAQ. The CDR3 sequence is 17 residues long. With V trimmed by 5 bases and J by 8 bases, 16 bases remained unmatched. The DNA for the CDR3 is TGTGCCAGCAGCCCTCGTATTGGGCGGGACAGGGTCCATGAGCAGTTCTTC. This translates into CASSPRIGRDRVHEQFF.

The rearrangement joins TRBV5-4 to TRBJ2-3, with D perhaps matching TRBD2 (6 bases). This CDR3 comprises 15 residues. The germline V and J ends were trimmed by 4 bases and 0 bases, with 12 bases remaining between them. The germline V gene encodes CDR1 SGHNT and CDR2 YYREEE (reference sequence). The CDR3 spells CASSGAGTSTDTQYF. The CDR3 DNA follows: TGTGCCAGCAGCGGAGCCGGGACTAGCACAGATACGCAGTATTTT.

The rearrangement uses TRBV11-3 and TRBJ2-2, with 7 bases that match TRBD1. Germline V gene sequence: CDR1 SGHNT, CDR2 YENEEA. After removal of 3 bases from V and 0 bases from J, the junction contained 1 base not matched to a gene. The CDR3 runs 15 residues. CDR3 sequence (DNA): TGTGCCAGCAGCTTGGGACAGACGAACACCGGGGAGCTGTTTTTT. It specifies CASSLGQTNTGELFF.

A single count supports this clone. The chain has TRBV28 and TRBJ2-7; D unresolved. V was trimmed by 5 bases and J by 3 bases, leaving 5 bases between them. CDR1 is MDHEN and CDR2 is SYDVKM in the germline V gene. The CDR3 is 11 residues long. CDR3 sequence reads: CASSTYYEQYF. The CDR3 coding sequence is TGTGCCAGCAGTACCTACTACGAGCAGTACTTC.

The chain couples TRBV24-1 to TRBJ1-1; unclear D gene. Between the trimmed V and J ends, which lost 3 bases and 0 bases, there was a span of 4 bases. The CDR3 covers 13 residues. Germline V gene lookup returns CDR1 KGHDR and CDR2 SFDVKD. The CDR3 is CATSDPMNTEAFF. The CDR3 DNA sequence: TGTGCCACCAGTGATCCCATGAACACTGAAGCTTTCTTT.

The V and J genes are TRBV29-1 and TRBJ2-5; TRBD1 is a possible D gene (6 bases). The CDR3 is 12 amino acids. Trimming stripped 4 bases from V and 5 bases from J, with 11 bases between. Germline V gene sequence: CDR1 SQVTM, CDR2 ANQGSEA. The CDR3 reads CSVATGTETQYF. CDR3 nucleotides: TGCAGCGTTGCCACAGGGACCGAGACCCAGTACTTC.

The CDR3 nucleotides are TGTGCCAGCACCACTGATGGCGGGAGTCAGTTCTTC. This gives the protein CASTTDGGSQFF. The chain employs TRBV6-5 and TRBJ2-1; 7 nucleotides match TRBD2. CDR3 size: 12 residues. CDR1 MNHEY and CDR2 SVGAGI come from the germline V gene. The V gene end was trimmed by 7 bases and the J gene end by 13 bases; junction bases not matched to a gene: 10.

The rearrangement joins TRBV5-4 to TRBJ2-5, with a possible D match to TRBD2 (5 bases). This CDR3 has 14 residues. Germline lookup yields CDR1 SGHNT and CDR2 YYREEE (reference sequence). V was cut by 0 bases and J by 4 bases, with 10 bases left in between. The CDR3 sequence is CASSLAGKAETQYF. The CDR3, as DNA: TGTGCCAGCAGCTTGGCGGGAAAAGCAGAGACCCAGTACTTC. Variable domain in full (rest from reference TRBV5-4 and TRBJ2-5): ETGVTQSPTHLIKTRGQQVTLRCSSQSGHNTVSWYQQALGQGPQFIFQYYREEENGRGNFPPRFSGLQFPNYSSELNVNALELDDSALYLCASSLAGKAETQYFGPGTRLLVL.